The 19 T cell receptor beta chains given below trace back to one sample, sequenced in a study of OX40 agonist ivuxolimab in advanced cancers. Sequencing used immunoSEQ multiplex PCR; TCRdb keeps in-frame clones, though not all of them. Among about 45,000 clones listed, approximately 91% were seen once. The material was CD4+ or CD8+ T cells sorted from blood, obtained in a trial of the OX40 agonist ivuxolimab. All receptors come from an adult with an advanced solid tumor such as melanoma, head and neck, liver or kidney cancer.

The chain recombines TRBV28 with TRBJ2-2; 9 bases line up with TRBD1. The CDR3 runs 14 residues. After removal of 6 bases from V and 5 bases from J, the junction contained 4 bases not matched to a gene. Germline CDR1 MDHEN, CDR2 SYDVKM. The CDR3 DNA reads as TGTGCCAGCAGGAGGACAGGGGTGACCGGGGAGCTGTTTTTT. Amino acids: CASRRTGVTGELFF.

The chain uses TRBV5-1 and TRBJ2-1; 10 bases agree with TRBD2. Trimming took 7 bases from V and 4 from J; bases not matched to a gene: 20. Per germline, CDR1 SGHRS and CDR2 YFSETQ. The CDR3 covers 19 residues. The DNA for the CDR3 is TGCGCCAGCCGAGTCCGGGACACTATAGCGGGGGGCTTATACAATGAGCAGTTCTTC. Translation gives CASRVRDTIAGGLYNEQFF.

V and J are TRBV5-6 and TRBJ1-2; 7 positions agree with TRBD1. Trimming at V came to 4 bases and at J to 5 bases, leaving 11 bases not matched to a gene. The CDR3 consists of 15 residues. Germline assignment: CDR1 SGHDT and CDR2 YYEEEE. The CDR3 DNA follows: TGTGCCAGCAGCCCTGTGGAGGGGGCGGCTTATGGCTACACCTTC. Its protein product is CASSPVEGAAYGYTF.

The V call is TRBV21-1, the J call TRBJ2-1; the table's D call, TRBD2, has no DNA check behind it. TRBV21-1 is a pseudogene locus. This CDR3 contains 14 residues. CDR3 sequence: CASSNMGTSNEQFF. The CDR3 DNA reads as TGTGCCAGCAGCAATATGGGGACTAGCAATGAGCAGTTCTTC.

The chain couples TRBV7-3 to TRBJ2-7, with 7 bases fitting TRBD1. The CDR3 runs to 15 residues. Germline V gene data show CDR1 as SGHTA and CDR2 as FQGTGA. V shed 1 base and J 5 bases; nucleotides not matched to a gene: 8. The CDR3 nucleotides are TGTGCCAGCAGCTTAATGGGACAGTCTTACGACGAGCAGTACTTC. It yields the protein CASSLMGQSYDEQYF.

This clone has only one observation. This chain connects TRBV27 to TRBJ2-1, with 7 bases lining up with TRBD1. After removal of 5 bases from V and 4 bases from J, the junction contained 8 bases not matched to a gene. This CDR3 spans 15 amino acids. Germline loops: CDR1 MNHEY, CDR2 SMNVEV (reference sequence). The CDR3 sequence: CASSNRDSSYNEQFF. CDR3 coding DNA: TGTGCCAGCAGTAACCGGGACAGCTCTTACAATGAGCAGTTCTTC.

This chain joins TRBV19 and TRBJ1-1; TRBD1 matches 11 bases. J lost 5 bases, V lost 7 bases, and 12 bases had no gene match. Per germline, CDR1 LNHDA and CDR2 SQIVND (reference sequence). The CDR3 covers 16 residues. The CDR3: CASTDPGQGALTEAFF. CDR3 sequence (DNA): TGTGCCAGTACCGATCCCGGACAGGGGGCGCTAACTGAAGCTTTCTTT.

V is TRBV27 and J is TRBJ2-7; D not certain. Trimming pared 2 bases from V and 4 bases from J, leaving 12 bases between. The CDR3 is 14 residues long. Germline assignment: CDR1 MNHEY and CDR2 SMNVEV (reference sequence). CDR3 residues: CASSLARFGYEQYF. The CDR3 DNA reads as TGTGCCAGCAGTTTAGCTCGGTTCGGGTACGAGCAGTACTTC.

V and J are TRBV4-2 and TRBJ1-1; no clear D. Germline values: CDR1 LGHNA, CDR2 YNFKEQ. The CDR3 is 15 amino acids. Deletions cut 0 bases from V and 5 bases from J, with 13 bases between. The CDR3 DNA is TGTGCCAGCAGCCAAGAAGCCTCAAATCCTACTGAAGCTTTCTTT. As protein: CASSQEASNPTEAFF.

This chain connects TRBV7-9 to TRBJ2-7; D unclear. V was clipped by 4 bases and J by 0 bases, with 13 bases between them. Germline loops: CDR1 SEHNR, CDR2 FQNEAQ (reference sequence). CDR3 length equals 15 residues. CDR3 coding DNA: TGTGCCAGCAGCTCTCCCGGAGAGAGCTCCTACGAGCAGTACTTC. This translates into CASSSPGESSYEQYF.

The J gene is TRBJ2-3, the V gene TRBV12-5; D is unclear. The V and J ends lost 6 bases and 6 bases respectively, with 7 bases between them. CDR1 is LGHNT, CDR2 FRNRAP, per germline. CDR3 length equals 11 residues. This CDR3 is CASGAGDTQYF. The CDR3 region has the DNA TGTGCTAGTGGCGCCGGGGATACGCAGTATTTT.

The chain joins TRBV18 to TRBJ1-2, with D unresolved. The V gene's germline CDR1 is KGHSH and CDR2 LQKENI. V lost 2 bases, J lost 4 bases, and 8 bases lay in between. The CDR3 is 13 residues long. CDR3 region: CASSPADSYGYTF. The CDR3 coding sequence is TGTGCCAGCTCACCAGCGGACTCCTATGGCTACACCTTC.

The chain combines TRBV4-1 with TRBJ2-4, with TRBD2 as a possible D gene (6 bases). Germline V lookup: CDR1 MGHRA, CDR2 YSYEKL. Trimming left V 1 base short and J 8 bases short, with 15 bases between. This CDR3 comprises 15 residues. The CDR3 loop reads CASSQGDGSGDIQYF. The CDR3 region has the DNA TGCGCCAGCAGCCAAGGGGACGGGAGTGGAGACATTCAGTACTTC.

The J gene is TRBJ2-7, the V gene TRBV6-5; D possibly corresponds to TRBD1 (6 bases). Germline CDR1 reads MNHEY; CDR2 reads SVGAGI. The length of the CDR3 is 14 residues. The V end was cut by 6 bases, the J end by 0 bases, with 12 bases between. The CDR3 protein is CASRNTGSSYEQYF. The CDR3 DNA reads TGTGCCAGCAGGAACACAGGGAGCTCCTACGAGCAGTACTTC.

The CDR3 DNA is TGTGCCACCTCTCGGGCACCCTCTACGTACAATGAGCAGTTCTTC. Translated: CATSRAPSTYNEQFF. The chain combines TRBV19 with TRBJ2-1; no definite D call. The germline gives CDR1 LNHDA, CDR2 SQIVND (reference sequence). The CDR3 spans 15 residues. With 10 bases removed from V and 4 bases from J, the gap between germline ends came to 20 bases.

The chain links TRBV5-1 to TRBJ1-2, with 9 bases matching TRBD1. CDR3 length: 17 amino acids. Trimming took 4 bases from V and 0 from J; bases not matched to a gene: 10. The V gene's germline CDR1 is SGHRS and CDR2 YFSETQ. CDR3 sequence (DNA): TGCGCCAGCAGCGCGTGGACAGGGGCTGATTCTAACTATGGCTACACCTTC. Its translation: CASSAWTGADSNYGYTF. Together with reference TRBV5-1 and TRBJ1-2, the CDR3 gives the full variable domain: KAGVTQTPRYLIKTRGQQVTLSCSPISGHRSVSWYQQTPGQGLQFLFEYFSETQRNKGNFPGRFSGRQFSNSRSEMNVSTLELGDSALYLCASSAWTGADSNYGYTFGSGTRLTVV.

The chain has TRBV19 and TRBJ2-7; D might be TRBD1 or TRBD2, each matching 5 bases. V lost 2 bases and J 3 bases, leaving 11 bases between the germline ends. This CDR3 comprises 14 residues. Germline lookup yields CDR1 LNHDA and CDR2 SQIVND (reference sequence). The CDR3: CASSIRDESYEQYF. Written as DNA, the CDR3 is TGTGCCAGTAGTATAAGGGACGAAAGCTACGAGCAGTACTTC.

The chain links TRBV30 to TRBJ2-1; D is undetermined. Germline loops: CDR1 GTSNPN, CDR2 SVGIG (reference sequence). This CDR3 has 15 amino acids. V was pared by 4 bases and J by 5 bases, with 18 bases between. The CDR3 DNA reads as TGTGCCTGGAACCTCGCGATGGCTCAGCACAATGAGCAGTTCTTC. This codes for CAWNLAMAQHNEQFF.

The chain is built from TRBV28 and TRBJ2-7; D may correspond to TRBD1 or TRBD2 (6 bases each). This CDR3 has 12 residues. Germline values: CDR1 MDHEN, CDR2 SYDVKM. V lost 7 bases and J lost 5, with 12 bases in between. The CDR3 coding sequence is TGTGCCAGCACTCCCGGGGGCAACGAGCAGTACTTC. It translates to CASTPGGNEQYF.